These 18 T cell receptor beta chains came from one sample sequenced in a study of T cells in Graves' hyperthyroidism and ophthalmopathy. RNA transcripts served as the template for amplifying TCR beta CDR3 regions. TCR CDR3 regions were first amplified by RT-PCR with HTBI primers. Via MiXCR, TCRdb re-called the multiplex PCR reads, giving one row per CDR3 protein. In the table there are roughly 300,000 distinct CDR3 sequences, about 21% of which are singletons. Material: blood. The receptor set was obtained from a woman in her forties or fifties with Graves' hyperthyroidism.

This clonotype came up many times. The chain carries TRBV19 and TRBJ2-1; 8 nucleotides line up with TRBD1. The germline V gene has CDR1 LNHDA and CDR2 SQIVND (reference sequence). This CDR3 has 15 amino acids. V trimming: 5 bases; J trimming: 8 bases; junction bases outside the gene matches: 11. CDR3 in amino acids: CASSPDRGRRDEQFF. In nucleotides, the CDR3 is TGTGCCAGTAGTCCCGACAGGGGTCGGAGGGATGAGCAGTTCTTC. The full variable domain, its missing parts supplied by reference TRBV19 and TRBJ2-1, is DGGITQSPKYLFRKEGQNVTLSCEQNLNHDAMYWYRQDPGQGLRLIYYSQIVNDFQKGDIAEGYSVSREKKESFPLTVTSAQKNPTAFYLCASSPDRGRRDEQFFGPGTRLTVL.

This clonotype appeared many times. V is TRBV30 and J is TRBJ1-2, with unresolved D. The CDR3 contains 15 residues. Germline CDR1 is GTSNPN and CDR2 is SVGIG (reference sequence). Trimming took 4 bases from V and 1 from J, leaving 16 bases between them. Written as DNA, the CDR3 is TGTGCCTGGACCCTAAATAGGGCCTATAACTATGGCTACACCTTC. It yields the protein CAWTLNRAYNYGYTF.

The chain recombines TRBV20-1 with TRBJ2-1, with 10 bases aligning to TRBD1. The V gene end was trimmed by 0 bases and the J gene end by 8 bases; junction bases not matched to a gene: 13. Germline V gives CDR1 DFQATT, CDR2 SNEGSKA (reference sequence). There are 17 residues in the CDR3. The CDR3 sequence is CSARDTLTGGSYDEQFF. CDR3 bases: TGCAGTGCTAGAGATACCTTGACAGGGGGCTCTTACGATGAGCAGTTCTTC.

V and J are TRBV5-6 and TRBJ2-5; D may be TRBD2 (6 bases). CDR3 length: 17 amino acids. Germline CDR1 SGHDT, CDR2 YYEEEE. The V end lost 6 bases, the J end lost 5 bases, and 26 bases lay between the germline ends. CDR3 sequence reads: CASTPRGGRVEGETQYF. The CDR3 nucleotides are TGTGCCAGCACCCCCCGAGGAGGGCGGGTGGAGGGGGAGACCCAGTACTTC. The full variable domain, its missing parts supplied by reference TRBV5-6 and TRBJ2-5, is DAGVTQSPTHLIKTRGQQVTLRCSPKSGHDTVSWYQQALGQGPQFIFQYYEEEERQRGNFPDRFSGHQFPNYSSELNVNALLLGDSALYLCASTPRGGRVEGETQYFGPGTRLLVL.

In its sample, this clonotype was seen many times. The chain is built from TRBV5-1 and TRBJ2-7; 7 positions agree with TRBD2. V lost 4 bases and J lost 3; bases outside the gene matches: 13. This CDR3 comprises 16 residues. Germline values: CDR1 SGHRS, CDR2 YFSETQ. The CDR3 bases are TGCGCCAGCAGCGACAAAAGCGGGAATCGGCACTACGAGCAGTACTTC. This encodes CASSDKSGNRHYEQYF. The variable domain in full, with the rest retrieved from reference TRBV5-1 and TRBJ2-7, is KAGVTQTPRYLIKTRGQQVTLSCSPISGHRSVSWYQQTPGQGLQFLFEYFSETQRNKGNFPGRFSGRQFSNSRSEMNVSTLELGDSALYLCASSDKSGNRHYEQYFGPGTRLTVT.

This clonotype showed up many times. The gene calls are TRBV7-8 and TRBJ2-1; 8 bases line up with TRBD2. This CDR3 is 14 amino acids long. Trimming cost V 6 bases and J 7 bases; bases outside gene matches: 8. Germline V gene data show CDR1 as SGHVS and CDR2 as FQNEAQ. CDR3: CASSPSGSWNEQFF. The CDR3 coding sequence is TGTGCCAGCAGTCCGAGCGGGAGCTGGAATGAGCAGTTCTTC.

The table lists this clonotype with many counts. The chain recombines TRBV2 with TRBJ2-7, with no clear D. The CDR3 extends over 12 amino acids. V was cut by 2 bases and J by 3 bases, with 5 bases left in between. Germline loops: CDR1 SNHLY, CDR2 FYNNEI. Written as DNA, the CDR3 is TGTGCCAGCAGTGAATCCCGCTACGAGCAGTACTTC. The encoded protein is CASSESRYEQYF. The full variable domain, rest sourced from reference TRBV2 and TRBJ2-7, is EPEVTQTPSHQVTQMGQEVILRCVPISNHLYFYWYRQILGQKVEFLVSFYNNEISEKSEIFDDQFSVERPDGSNFTLKIRSTKLEDSAMYFCASSESRYEQYFGPGTRLTVT.

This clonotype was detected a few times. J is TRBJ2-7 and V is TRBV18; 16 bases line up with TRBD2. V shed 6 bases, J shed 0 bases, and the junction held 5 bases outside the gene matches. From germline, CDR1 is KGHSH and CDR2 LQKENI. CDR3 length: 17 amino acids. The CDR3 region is CASSSGTSGGASYEQYF. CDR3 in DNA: TGTGCCAGCTCGTCCGGGACTAGCGGGGGGGCCTCCTACGAGCAGTACTTC.

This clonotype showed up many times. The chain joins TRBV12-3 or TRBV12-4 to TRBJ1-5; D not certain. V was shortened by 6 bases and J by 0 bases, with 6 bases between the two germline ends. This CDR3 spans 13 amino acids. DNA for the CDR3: TGTGCCAGCAGCTTAAATAGCAATCAGCCCCAGCATTTT. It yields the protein CASSLNSNQPQHF.

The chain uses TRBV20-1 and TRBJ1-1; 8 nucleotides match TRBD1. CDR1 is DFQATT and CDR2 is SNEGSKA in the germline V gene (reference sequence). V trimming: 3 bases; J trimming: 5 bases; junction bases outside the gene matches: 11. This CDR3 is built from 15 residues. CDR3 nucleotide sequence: TGCAGTGCTAGTGTGACCGGGACAGGAGAAACTGAAGCTTTCTTT. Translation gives CSASVTGTGETEAFF.

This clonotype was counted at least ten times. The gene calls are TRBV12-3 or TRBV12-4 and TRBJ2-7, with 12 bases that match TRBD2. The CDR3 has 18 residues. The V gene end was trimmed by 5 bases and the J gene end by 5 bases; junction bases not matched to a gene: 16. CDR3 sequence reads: CASSLRTSGATKNNEQYF. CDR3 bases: TGTGCCAGCAGTCTAAGGACTAGCGGGGCGACTAAAAATAACGAGCAGTACTTC.

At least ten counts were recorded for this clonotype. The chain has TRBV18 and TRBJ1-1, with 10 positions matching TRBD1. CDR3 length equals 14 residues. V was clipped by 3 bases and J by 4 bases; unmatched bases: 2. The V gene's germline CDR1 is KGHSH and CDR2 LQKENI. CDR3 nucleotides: TGTGCCAGCTCACCGAGACAGGGGGCCACTGAAGCTTTCTTT. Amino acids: CASSPRQGATEAFF. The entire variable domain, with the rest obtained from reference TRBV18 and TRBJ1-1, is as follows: NAGVMQNPRHLVRRRGQEARLRCSPMKGHSHVYWYRQLPEEGLKFMVYLQKENIIDESGMPKERFSAEFPKEGPSILRIQQVVRGDSAAYFCASSPRQGATEAFFGQGTRLTVV.

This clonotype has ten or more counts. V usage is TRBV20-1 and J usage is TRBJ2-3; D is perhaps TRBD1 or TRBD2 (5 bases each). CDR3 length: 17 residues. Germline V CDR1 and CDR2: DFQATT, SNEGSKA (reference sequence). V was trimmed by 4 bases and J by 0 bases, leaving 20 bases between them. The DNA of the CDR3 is TGCAGTGCTACCTCCATCACCGGGGCCTCTAGCACAGATACGCAGTATTTT. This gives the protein CSATSITGASSTDTQYF.

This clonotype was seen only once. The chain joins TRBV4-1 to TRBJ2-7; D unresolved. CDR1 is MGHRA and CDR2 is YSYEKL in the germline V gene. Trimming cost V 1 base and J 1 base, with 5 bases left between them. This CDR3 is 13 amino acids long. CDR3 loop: CASSQVESYEQYF. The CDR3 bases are TGCGCCAGCAGCCAAGTGGAGTCCTACGAGCAGTACTTC.

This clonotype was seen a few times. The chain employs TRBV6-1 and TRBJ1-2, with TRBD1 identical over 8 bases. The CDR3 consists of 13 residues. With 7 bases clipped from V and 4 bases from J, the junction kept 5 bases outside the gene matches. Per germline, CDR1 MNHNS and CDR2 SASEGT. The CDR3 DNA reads TGTGCCAGCATTCCCGGGACAGGCTATGGCTACACCTTC. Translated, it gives CASIPGTGYGYTF.

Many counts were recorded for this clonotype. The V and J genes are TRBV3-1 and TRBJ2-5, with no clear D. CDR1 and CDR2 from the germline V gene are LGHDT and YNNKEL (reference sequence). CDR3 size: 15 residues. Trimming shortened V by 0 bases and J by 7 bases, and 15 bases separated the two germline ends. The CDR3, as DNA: TGTGCCAGCAGCCAAGATTCTGACTGGTTTGGGACCCAGTACTTC. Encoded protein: CASSQDSDWFGTQYF.

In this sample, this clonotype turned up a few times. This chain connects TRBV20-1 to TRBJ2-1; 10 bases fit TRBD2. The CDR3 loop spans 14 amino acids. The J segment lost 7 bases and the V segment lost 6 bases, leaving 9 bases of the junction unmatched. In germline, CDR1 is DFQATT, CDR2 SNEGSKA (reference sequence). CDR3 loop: CSAHSGGAGNEQFF. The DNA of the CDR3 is TGCAGTGCCCACAGCGGGGGGGCGGGAAATGAGCAGTTCTTC.

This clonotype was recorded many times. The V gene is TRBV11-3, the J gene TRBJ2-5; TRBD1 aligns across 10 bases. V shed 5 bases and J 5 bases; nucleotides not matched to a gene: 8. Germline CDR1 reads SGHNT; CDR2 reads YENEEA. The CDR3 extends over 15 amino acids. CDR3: CASSPAGTGVETQYF. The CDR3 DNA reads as TGTGCCAGCAGCCCCGCAGGGACAGGGGTTGAGACCCAGTACTTC.